These 21 T cell receptor beta chains were sequenced from one sample in a study of lung T cells in sarcoidosis with Löfgren's syndrome. Via MiXCR, TCRdb re-called the reads, giving one row per CDR3 protein. The repertoire has about 21,000 distinct CDR3 sequences, roughly 21% of them found once; the top ten carry roughly 4.5%. Sequences were obtained from CD4+ T cells from PBMCs. The receptors stem from a human donor with sarcoidosis (Löfgren's syndrome or another form), or a control subject (not recorded which).

By share of the sample, this clonotype is medium-sized. The DNA of the CDR3 is TGTGCCAGCAGTGGGGGGCCCTACAATGAGCAGTTCTTC. The encoded protein is CASSGGPYNEQFF. The chain recombines TRBV6-1 with TRBJ2-1; D is possibly TRBD1 (6 bases). The V gene's germline CDR1 is MNHNS and CDR2 SASEGT. This CDR3 is built from 13 residues. V lost 4 bases and J lost 2, with 6 bases in between.

Of note for this clonotype: This could be a read error, since a much larger clone is one nucleotide away. The chain carries TRBV2 and TRBJ2-3; TRBD1 is a possible D gene (5 bases). Germline CDR1 and CDR2: SNHLY and FYNNEI. The CDR3 totals 15 residues. CDR3 protein: CASSEDPTYTGTQYF. CDR3 coding DNA: TGTGCCAGCAGTGAAGACCCAACCTACACAGGTACGCAGTATTTT.

This clonotype was detected ten times or more. The chain combines TRBV27 with TRBJ2-7; the match to TRBD2 covers 10 bases. There are 17 residues in the CDR3. The germline CDR1 and CDR2 sequences are MNHEY and SMNVEV (reference sequence). Unmatched junction bases numbered 11, after V lost 2 bases and J lost 4 bases. This CDR3 reads CASSLRGLTSGTYEQYF. For the CDR3, the DNA is TGTGCCAGCAGTTTAAGGGGCCTCACTAGCGGGACTTACGAGCAGTACTTC.

This clonotype has only a few counts. This could be a read error, since a much larger clone is one nucleotide away. J is TRBJ1-2 and V is TRBV6-1; D remains unclear. Deletions cut 11 bases from V and 3 bases from J, with 19 bases between. The germline CDR1 and CDR2 sequences are MNHNS and SASEGT. The CDR3 loop spans 14 amino acids. This CDR3 is CAVSREINYYGYTF. The DNA for the CDR3 is TGTGCCGTCAGCCGGGAAATAAATTACTATGGCTACACCTTC.

To note about this clonotype: This clone may be a read error of a much larger clone one base away. The chain is built from TRBV4-2 and TRBJ2-3; D is ambiguous. V gave up 0 bases and J gave up 7 bases, with 14 bases separating them. Germline V gives CDR1 LGHNA, CDR2 YNFKEQ. The CDR3 is 15 amino acids. Here the CDR3 DNA reads TGTGCCAGCAGCCAAGAGGCCAAAGAGGCAAATACGCAGTATTTT. It specifies CASSQEAKEANTQYF.

With regard to this clonotype: Relative to the germline gene, one junction end is altered; a read error may explain this. The genes are TRBV6-5 and TRBJ2-5; TRBD2 matches at 8 bases. Germline CDR1 MNHEY, CDR2 SVGAGI. CDR3 size: 14 residues. CDR3 amino acids: CASSYSGGRETQYF. CDR3 bases: TGCGCCAGCAGTTACTCAGGCGGGAGGGAGACCCAGTACTTC.

About this clonotype itself: A much larger clonotype is one base distant, so this may be a read error. The chain couples TRBV18 to TRBJ2-1; 10 bases are a match to TRBD2. The CDR3 is 18 residues long. In germline, CDR1 is KGHSH, CDR2 LQKENI. CDR3 coding DNA: TGTGCCAGCTCACCACCCAGCGGGGGGGCAAGCTCCTACAATGAGCGGTTCTTC. It yields the protein CASSPPSGGASSYNERFF. Using reference TRBV18 and TRBJ2-1 for the parts outside the CDR3, the full variable domain is NAGVMQNPRHLVRRRGQEARLRCSPMKGHSHVYWYRQLPEEGLKFMVYLQKENIIDESGMPKERFSAEFPKEGPSILRIQQVVRGDSAAYFCASSPPSGGASSYNERFFGPGTRLTVL.

This clonotype was counted ten times or more. The V and J genes are TRBV4-3 and TRBJ2-7; D perhaps matches TRBD1 (6 bases). Germline CDR1 and CDR2: LGHNA and YSLEER. The CDR3 runs 16 residues. Trimming took 0 bases from V and 6 from J, leaving 18 bases between them. CDR3 amino acids: CASSQDGGPGVVEQYF. CDR3 nucleotides: TGCGCCAGCAGCCAAGATGGCGGCCCAGGGGTTGTCGAGCAGTACTTC.

The table lists this clonotype with many counts. This sequence joins TRBV7-9 and TRBJ2-3, with 8 positions matching TRBD1. This CDR3 has 15 amino acids. V gave up 5 bases and J gave up 5 bases; unmatched junction bases: 9. Germline CDR1 reads SEHNR; CDR2 reads FQNEAQ (reference sequence). The CDR3 here is CASSADGQGIDTQYF. The CDR3 region has the DNA TGTGCCAGCAGCGCAGACGGACAGGGAATAGATACGCAGTATTTT.

This clonotype is medium-sized. The chain recombines TRBV27 with TRBJ1-2; D is unresolved. V was pared by 6 bases and J by 4 bases, with 9 bases between. The V gene's germline CDR1 is MNHEY and CDR2 SMNVEV (reference sequence). The CDR3 consists of 12 residues. The CDR3 protein is CASREGSYGYTF. DNA of the CDR3: TGTGCCAGCAGGGAAGGCAGCTATGGCTACACCTTC.

The table lists this clonotype with a few counts. V and J are TRBV10-2 and TRBJ1-1; weak D call: TRBD1 (5 bases). V shed 4 bases and J shed 4 bases, with 16 bases lying between them. The CDR3 runs to 15 residues. The germline V gene encodes CDR1 WSHSY and CDR2 SAAADI. The CDR3 DNA sequence: TGCGCCAGCAGTGTATCCCCGGGCGGGACCACTGAAGCTTTCTTT. Translated: CASSVSPGGTTEAFF.

This clonotype was observed a few times. The J gene is TRBJ2-7, the V gene TRBV19; 10 bases are shared with TRBD1. V lost 6 bases to trimming and J lost 7 bases; unmatched junction nucleotides: 15. The length of the CDR3 is 16 residues. Germline V gene data show CDR1 as LNHDA and CDR2 as SQIVND (reference sequence). The CDR3, as DNA: TGTGCCAGTAGCCCTAGGGGACAGGGGTCGGGAATTGAGCAGTACTTC. Protein product: CASSPRGQGSGIEQYF. Supplemented by reference TRBV19 and TRBJ2-7, the full variable domain reads DGGITQSPKYLFRKEGQNVTLSCEQNLNHDAMYWYRQDPGQGLRLIYYSQIVNDFQKGDIAEGYSVSREKKESFPLTVTSAQKNPTAFYLCASSPRGQGSGIEQYFGPGTRLTVT.

This clonotype is categorized as medium-sized. The genes are TRBV6-2 or TRBV6-3 and TRBJ2-7; D unresolved. Germline values: CDR1 MNHEY, CDR2 SVGEGT. The V gene lost 8 bases and the J gene lost 0 bases, with 17 bases spanning the gap. This CDR3 has 15 residues. CDR3 bases: TGTGCCAGCTCCCTTCCTAACTATATCTCCTACGAGCAGTACTTC. As protein: CASSLPNYISYEQYF.

This clonotype is medium-sized in the sample. The chain uses TRBV20-1 and TRBJ1-5, with 9 positions matching TRBD1. With 6 bases clipped from V and 3 bases from J, the junction kept 12 bases outside the gene matches. Germline V gene sequence: CDR1 DFQATT, CDR2 SNEGSKA (reference sequence). The CDR3 runs to 16 residues. The CDR3 protein is CSAEGTRDRDNQPQHF. The DNA of the CDR3 is TGCAGTGCAGAAGGAACTAGGGACAGGGACAATCAGCCCCAGCATTTT.

By proportion, this clonotype is medium-sized. The gene calls are TRBV2 and TRBJ2-3; tentatively, D is TRBD2 (6 bases). The CDR3 consists of 14 residues. Germline V lookup: CDR1 SNHLY, CDR2 FYNNEI. The germline V and J ends were trimmed by 6 bases and 2 bases, with 12 bases remaining between them. This CDR3 is CASRPGLPTDTQYF. Here the CDR3 DNA reads TGTGCCAGCAGACCGGGACTCCCCACAGATACGCAGTATTTT.

Remarks on this clonotype: Since a much larger clone is just one base distant, this may be a read error. This chain joins TRBV24-1 and TRBJ2-3; tentatively, D is TRBD1 (5 bases). The CDR3 is 12 amino acids. Germline assignment: CDR1 KGHDR and CDR2 SFDVKD. The CDR3 nucleotides are TGTGCCATCAGTGATTTATCCAGGGATGTGTATTTT. Translated: CAISDLSRDVYF.

This chain uses TRBV28 with TRBJ1-2; maybe TRBD1 (6 bases). CDR3 length: 14 residues. The germline V gene has CDR1 MDHEN and CDR2 SYDVKM. With 6 bases removed from V and 4 bases from J, the gap between germline ends came to 15 bases. CDR3 bases: TGTGCCAGCAGAATCAAGGGGGAAGGCTATGGCTACACCTTC. Amino acid sequence: CASRIKGEGYGYTF.

In this sample, this clonotype turned up many times. The rearrangement uses TRBV7-2 and TRBJ1-1; D unclear. The length of the CDR3 is 13 residues. V lost 0 bases and J lost 7, with 9 bases in between. In germline, CDR1 is SGHTA, CDR2 FQGNSA. The CDR3 DNA reads TGTGCCAGCAGCTTAGCACTTACAGATGAAGCTTTCTTT. As protein: CASSLALTDEAFF.

The chain is built from TRBV5-1 and TRBJ2-1; 8 nucleotides agree with TRBD2. CDR1 and CDR2 from the germline V gene are SGHRS and YFSETQ. This CDR3 has 15 residues. J was trimmed by 7 bases and V by 0 bases; bases with no gene match: 6. For the CDR3, the DNA is TGCGCCAGCAGCTTGGCCGAAAGCGGGGGTAATGAGCAGTTCTTC. Its protein product is CASSLAESGGNEQFF.

This clonotype was observed a few times. V is TRBV30 and J is TRBJ2-5; D remains unclear. This CDR3 is 16 amino acids long. V lost 1 base and J lost 5, with 20 bases in between. Germline loops: CDR1 GTSNPN, CDR2 SVGIG (reference sequence). The chain's CDR3 is CAWSDRRSPLGETQYF. The CDR3, as DNA: TGTGCCTGGAGTGACCGAAGATCCCCCCTGGGGGAGACCCAGTACTTC.

Concerning this clonotype itself: A read error may account for a junction end that differs from germline. The rearrangement uses TRBV6-5 and TRBJ2-6; the D gene is possibly TRBD1 (6 bases). The CDR3 has 17 amino acids. Germline V CDR1 and CDR2: MNHEY, SVGAGI. The CDR3 DNA reads as TGTGCCAGCAGTTACATGGCTGGGGGCTCTGGGGCCAACGCCCTGGCTTTC. Its protein is CASSYMAGGSGANALAF.